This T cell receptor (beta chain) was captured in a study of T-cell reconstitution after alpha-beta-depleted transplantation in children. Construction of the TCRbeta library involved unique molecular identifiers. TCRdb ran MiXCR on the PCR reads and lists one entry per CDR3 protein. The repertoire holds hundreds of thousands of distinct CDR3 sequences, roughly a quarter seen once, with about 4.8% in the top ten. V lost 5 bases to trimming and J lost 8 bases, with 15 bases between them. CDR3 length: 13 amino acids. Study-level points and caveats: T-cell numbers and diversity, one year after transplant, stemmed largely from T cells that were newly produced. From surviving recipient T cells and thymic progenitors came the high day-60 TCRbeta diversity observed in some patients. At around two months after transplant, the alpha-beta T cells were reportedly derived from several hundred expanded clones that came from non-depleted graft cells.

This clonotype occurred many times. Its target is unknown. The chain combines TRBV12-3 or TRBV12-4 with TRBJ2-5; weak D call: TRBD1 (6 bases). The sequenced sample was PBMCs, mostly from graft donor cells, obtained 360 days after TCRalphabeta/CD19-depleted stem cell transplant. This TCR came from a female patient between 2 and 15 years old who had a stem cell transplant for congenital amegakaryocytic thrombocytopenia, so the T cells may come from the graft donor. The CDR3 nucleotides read TGTGCCAGCAGTACCCCAGGGGACGAAACCCAGTACTTC. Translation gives CASSTPGDETQYF.